The next 29 T cell receptor beta chains were all read from a single sample in a study of vaccination and CD4 T cells after COVID-19. Sequencing of cultured CD4+ T cell DNA used the Oncomine TCR Beta short-read assay. One entry per CDR3 protein results from TCRdb running MiXCR on the PCR reads. The sample lists about 25,000 distinct CDR3 sequences, less than 40% occurring once. Time point indicated: late sampling 161 to 241 days after vaccination in a few convalescent patients. Treatment reported: roughly ten-day PBMC culture with coronavirus spike peptide pools or control peptides (ViraFEST assay). No antigens are known for them. The specimen was CD4+ T cells from blood, cultured in vitro, collected about 7 months after SARS-CoV-2 vaccination. Source of these receptors: a human donor who had recovered from COVID-19.

This chain joins TRBV27 and TRBJ2-5, with D tentatively TRBD1 or TRBD2 (5 bases each). Germline CDR1 reads MNHEY; CDR2 reads SMNVEV (reference sequence). The V end was cut by 3 bases, the J end by 5 bases, with 31 bases between. The CDR3 extends over 20 amino acids. As DNA, the CDR3 is TGTGCCAGCAGTTTCAAGGGACCGCATCTTGAAAGTAAACTTGGGGAGACCCAGTACTTC. Translation gives CASSFKGPHLESKLGETQYF.

The chain links TRBV4-3 to TRBJ2-1, with 10 bases identical to TRBD1. This CDR3 has 15 amino acids. V was clipped by 3 bases and J by 3 bases; unmatched bases: 2. The germline V gene has CDR1 LGHNA and CDR2 YSLEER. CDR3 sequence reads: CASSHGTGDYNEQFF. The CDR3 region has the DNA TGCGCCAGCAGCCACGGGACAGGGGACTACAATGAGCAGTTCTTC.

V is TRBV6-2 or TRBV6-3 and J is TRBJ1-5; no clear D. V shed 0 bases and J shed 6 bases, with 3 bases lying between them. Germline assignment: CDR1 MNHEY and CDR2 SVGEGT. CDR3 length: 12 amino acids. CDR3: CASSYSSQPQHF. The DNA of the CDR3 is TGTGCCAGCAGTTACTCGTCTCAGCCCCAGCATTTT.

This chain uses TRBV9 with TRBJ2-7; no reliable D call. Judging by the DNA end, TRBJ2-5 fits better; the J call may be wrong. CDR1 is SGDLS and CDR2 is YYNGEE in the germline V gene. This CDR3 comprises 12 residues. CDR3 nucleotides: TGTGCCAGCAGCGTAGAGGGAGAGACCCAGTACTTC. Translating it yields CASSVEGETQYF.

This chain uses TRBV7-9 with TRBJ2-3, with 9 bases aligning to TRBD1. The junction had 10 bases not matched to a gene; V was cut back by 5 bases and J by 4 bases. Germline assignment: CDR1 SEHNR and CDR2 FQNEAQ (reference sequence). The CDR3 spans 16 residues. The CDR3 DNA is TGTGCCAGCAGCCCAAATTGGGGACAGGGTGCAGATACGCAGTATTTT. Its translation: CASSPNWGQGADTQYF.

The chain is built from TRBV5-1 and TRBJ2-7, with D unclear. V was shortened by 4 bases and J by 1 base, with 12 bases between the two germline ends. This CDR3 region has 14 residues. CDR1 and CDR2 from the germline V gene are SGHRS and YFSETQ. The CDR3 reads CASSPLLGSYEQYF. The CDR3 coding sequence is TGCGCCAGCAGCCCGTTGCTGGGTTCCTACGAGCAGTACTTC.

In its sample, this clonotype was seen a few times. The CDR3 sequence is CASSDRYEQYF. The CDR3 nucleotides are TGTGCCAGCAGTGACCGCTACGAGCAGTACTTC. V is TRBV6-2 or TRBV6-3 and J is TRBJ2-7; D unclear. The CDR3 runs to 11 residues. Trimming took off 5 bases at V and 3 bases at J, with 5 bases between the two ends. CDR1 MNHEY and CDR2 SVGEGT come from the germline V gene.

The chain has TRBV6-5 and TRBJ2-3; weak D call: TRBD2 (6 bases). V was clipped by 2 bases and J by 11 bases, with 14 bases between them. CDR1 is MNHEY, CDR2 SVGAGI, per germline. The CDR3 is 13 amino acids. In nucleotides, the CDR3 is TGTGCCAGCAGTTACCGTAGCGGTCCTAAGCAGTATTTT. This codes for CASSYRSGPKQYF.

The CDR3 DNA is TGTGCCAGCTCAACCCGGGGTCAGCCCCAGCATTTT. It yields the protein CASSTRGQPQHF. The J gene is TRBJ1-5, the V gene TRBV18; D gene uncertain. In germline, CDR1 is KGHSH, CDR2 LQKENI. Trimming cost V 5 bases and J 6 bases, with 8 bases left between them. The length of the CDR3 is 12 residues.

The chain joins TRBV6-5 to TRBJ1-1, with TRBD1 as a possible D gene (5 bases). This CDR3 has 16 amino acids. Per germline, CDR1 MNHEY and CDR2 SVGAGI. Trimming took 2 bases from V and 4 from J, leaving 17 bases between them. CDR3 nucleotide sequence: TGTGCCAGCAGTTACCACAACCCGGGGGAAAGCACTGAAGCTTTCTTT. Its protein product is CASSYHNPGESTEAFF.

The chain carries TRBV19 and TRBJ2-7; D gene uncertain. The CDR3 loop spans 14 amino acids. Trimming took off 3 bases at V and 0 bases at J, with 9 bases between the two ends. Germline lookup yields CDR1 LNHDA and CDR2 SQIVND (reference sequence). This CDR3 is CASSMVGSSYEQYF. In nucleotides, the CDR3 is TGTGCCAGTAGTATGGTGGGTAGCTCCTACGAGCAGTACTTC.

This chain connects TRBV7-2 to TRBJ2-7; no reliable D call. This CDR3 comprises 14 residues. Trimming took 1 base from V and 2 from J, leaving 9 bases between them. Germline assignment: CDR1 SGHTA and CDR2 FQGNSA. The CDR3 DNA follows: TGTGCCAGCAGCTTAGGGCCAGGCGCCTACGAGCAGTACTTC. Translated, it gives CASSLGPGAYEQYF. The full variable domain, in which reference TRBV7-2 and TRBJ2-7 provide the parts outside the CDR3, is GAGVSQSPSNKVTEKGKDVELRCDPISGHTALYWYRQSLGQGLEFLIYFQGNSAPDKSGLPSDRFSAERTGGSVSTLTIQRTQQEDSAVYLCASSLGPGAYEQYFGPGTRLTVT.

The J gene is TRBJ2-3, the V gene TRBV20-1; the D gene is possibly TRBD2 (5 bases). V lost 3 bases and J lost 4, with 8 bases in between. The germline V gene encodes CDR1 DFQATT and CDR2 SNEGSKA (reference sequence). The CDR3 is 12 residues long. The CDR3 loop reads CSARAAADTQYF. Written as DNA, the CDR3 is TGCAGTGCTAGGGCAGCGGCAGATACGCAGTATTTT.

This clonotype was recorded a few times. CDR3 DNA sequence: TGTGCCAGCACCTCCCGACTCGGCATTGGGTCTAGTGAGCAGTTCTTC. Protein: CASTSRLGIGSSEQFF. V and J are TRBV7-2 and TRBJ2-1; no definite D call. Germline V CDR1 and CDR2: SGHTA, FQGNSA. V gave up 7 bases and J gave up 9 bases, with 25 bases separating them. This CDR3 region has 16 residues.

V is TRBV20-1 and J is TRBJ1-2, with a tentative D call TRBD1 (6 bases). The CDR3 is 14 residues long. Germline V gene sequence: CDR1 DFQATT, CDR2 SNEGSKA (reference sequence). The V end was cut by 7 bases, the J end by 4 bases, with 19 bases between. The CDR3 spells CSVHDAGARYGYTF. The CDR3 region has the DNA TGCAGTGTCCACGACGCGGGGGCGCGCTATGGCTACACCTTC.

V usage is TRBV29-1 and J usage is TRBJ1-1; D perhaps matches TRBD1 (6 bases). This CDR3 has 14 amino acids. Deletions cut 6 bases from V and 2 bases from J, with 16 bases between. Germline CDR1 is SQVTM and CDR2 is ANQGSEA. CDR3 sequence (DNA): TGCAGCGTGACCCCAAGGGGGGAAAACACTGAAGCTTTCTTT. Encoded protein: CSVTPRGENTEAFF.

The chain uses TRBV7-6 and TRBJ2-5; 12 bases fit TRBD2. The CDR3 is made up of 18 amino acids. With 5 bases clipped from V and 2 bases from J, the junction kept 12 bases outside the gene matches. Germline-derived CDR1 and CDR2 are SGHVS and FNYEAQ. The CDR3 sequence: CASSLGGLAGPGQETQYF. The CDR3 region has the DNA TGTGCCAGCAGCCTAGGGGGACTAGCGGGCCCTGGGCAAGAGACCCAGTACTTC.

The rearrangement uses TRBV4-2 and TRBJ1-1, with a tentative D call TRBD1 (6 bases). V lost 1 base and J 6 bases, leaving 21 bases between the germline ends. Germline CDR1 is LGHNA and CDR2 is YNFKEQ. The CDR3 length is 17 residues. For the CDR3, the DNA is TGTGCCAGCAGCCAAGGTGGGGGCCGGAGCTCCGGTCCTGAAGCTTTCTTT. Amino acid sequence: CASSQGGGRSSGPEAFF.

The CDR3 DNA follows: TGCAGTGCTATACAAGCCTATGCCTACGAGCAGTACTTC. Translation gives CSAIQAYAYEQYF. The chain is built from TRBV20-1 and TRBJ2-7; D uncertain. With 4 bases removed from V and 2 bases from J, the gap between germline ends came to 12 bases. This CDR3 has 13 amino acids. Per germline, CDR1 DFQATT and CDR2 SNEGSKA (reference sequence).

V gene TRBV6-4 combines with J gene TRBJ2-7; D ambiguous. The CDR3 is made up of 11 amino acids. Germline V gene lookup returns CDR1 MRHNA and CDR2 SNTAGT. V lost 5 bases and J lost 3, with 5 bases in between. The CDR3 loop reads CASSNSYEQYF. The CDR3 bases are TGTGCCAGCAGTAACAGCTACGAGCAGTACTTC.

V usage is TRBV5-1 and J usage is TRBJ2-7; possibly TRBD2 for D (6 bases). V was clipped by 0 bases and J by 7 bases, with 14 bases between them. Germline-derived CDR1 and CDR2 are SGHRS and YFSETQ. There are 14 residues in the CDR3. The CDR3 spells CASSLGDWPWEQYF. For the CDR3, the DNA is TGCGCCAGCAGCTTGGGGGACTGGCCTTGGGAGCAGTACTTC.

The rearrangement links TRBV28 to TRBJ1-1; 9 bases are a match to TRBD1. V gave up 5 bases and J gave up 6 bases; unmatched junction bases: 13. Germline CDR1 reads MDHEN; CDR2 reads SYDVKM. The length of the CDR3 is 16 residues. CDR3 sequence reads: CASSLTGGAGIAEAFF. CDR3 bases: TGTGCCAGCAGTCTAACAGGGGGCGCGGGGATCGCTGAAGCTTTCTTT.

The CDR3 region is CASSGGLGNEQFF. The DNA for the CDR3 is TGTGCCAGCAGTGGGGGACTAGGGAATGAGCAGTTCTTC. The chain employs TRBV27 and TRBJ2-1; 8 bases are shared with TRBD2. The V gene's germline CDR1 is MNHEY and CDR2 SMNVEV (reference sequence). Trimming at V came to 5 bases and at J to 7 bases, leaving 4 bases not matched to a gene. This CDR3 is built from 13 residues.

This clonotype was seen only a few times. The chain carries TRBV20-1 and TRBJ2-3, with no clear D. The CDR3 has 11 amino acids. The V and J ends lost 5 bases and 2 bases respectively, with 5 bases between them. CDR1 is DFQATT and CDR2 is SNEGSKA in the germline V gene (reference sequence). CDR3 bases: TGCAGTGCTTCCCACACAGATACGCAGTATTTT. This translates into CSASHTDTQYF.

This chain joins TRBV7-7 and TRBJ1-2; D uncertain. The ends were cut back, 5 bases at V and 2 bases at J, with 18 bases in the middle. Looked up from germline, CDR1 is SSHAT and CDR2 is FNYEAQ (reference sequence). The CDR3 is made up of 16 amino acids. The CDR3 loop is CASSQWGSGRNYGYTF. CDR3 DNA: TGTGCCAGCAGCCAATGGGGAAGTGGGAGGAACTATGGCTACACCTTC.

The chain employs TRBV28 and TRBJ2-7; D may correspond to TRBD1 or TRBD2 (5 bases each). Per the germline V gene, CDR1 is MDHEN and CDR2 is SYDVKM. The CDR3 has 17 amino acids. Trimming left V 3 bases short and J 1 base short, with 19 bases between. The DNA of the CDR3 is TGTGCCAGCAGTTTGGTTTCGAGTGGGGACGGATCCTACGAGCAGTACTTC. The encoded protein is CASSLVSSGDGSYEQYF.

This clonotype has only a few counts. V usage is TRBV21-1 and J usage is TRBJ2-1; the table calls TRBD2, which could not be checked here. TRBV21-1 is designated a pseudogene. The CDR3 has 12 amino acids. The CDR3 DNA reads as TGTGCCATCACTAGCGGGAGGAATGAGCAGTTCTTC. As protein: CAITSGRNEQFF.

The chain couples TRBV7-9 to TRBJ2-1, with no clear D. V was trimmed by 6 bases and J by 10 bases, leaving 10 bases between them. Germline CDR1 and CDR2: SEHNR and FQNEAQ (reference sequence). This CDR3 comprises 11 residues. The CDR3 DNA sequence: TGTGCCAGCAGTTCTCGTGGGGAGCAGTTCTTC. Translated, it gives CASSSRGEQFF.

The chain has TRBV28 and TRBJ2-3; 8 bases are a match to TRBD1. The CDR3 extends over 13 amino acids. Trimming at V came to 6 bases and at J to 8 bases, leaving 7 bases not matched to a gene. In germline, CDR1 is MDHEN, CDR2 SYDVKM. In DNA form, the CDR3 reads TGTGCCAGCAGCCATGGACAGGGCGGTACGCAGTATTTT. It encodes CASSHGQGGTQYF.